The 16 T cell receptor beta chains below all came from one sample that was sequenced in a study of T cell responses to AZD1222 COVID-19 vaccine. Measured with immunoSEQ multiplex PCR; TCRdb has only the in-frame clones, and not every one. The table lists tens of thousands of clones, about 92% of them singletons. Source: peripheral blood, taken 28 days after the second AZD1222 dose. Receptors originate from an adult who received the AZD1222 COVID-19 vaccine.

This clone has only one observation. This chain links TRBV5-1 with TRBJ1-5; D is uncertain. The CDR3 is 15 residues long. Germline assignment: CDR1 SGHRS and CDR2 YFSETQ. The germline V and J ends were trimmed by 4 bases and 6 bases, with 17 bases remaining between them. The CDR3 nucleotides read TGCGCCAGCAGCCCGGCCGGGCAGCGCCTTCAGCCCCAGCATTTT. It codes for CASSPAGQRLQPQHF.

The CDR3 is CASRWGTGTGELFF. The DNA for the CDR3 is TGTGCCAGCAGATGGGGTACGGGCACCGGGGAGCTGTTTTTT. The chain uses TRBV6-4 and TRBJ2-2; D unresolved. Trimming left V 6 bases short and J 4 bases short, with 12 bases between. This CDR3 contains 14 residues. Germline CDR1 reads MRHNA; CDR2 reads SNTAGT.

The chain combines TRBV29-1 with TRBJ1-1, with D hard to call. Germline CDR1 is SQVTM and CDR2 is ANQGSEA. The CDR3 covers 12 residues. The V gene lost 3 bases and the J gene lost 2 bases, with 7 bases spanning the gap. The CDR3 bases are TGCAGCGTTGAGGAGTCCAACACTGAAGCTTTCTTT. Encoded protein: CSVEESNTEAFF.

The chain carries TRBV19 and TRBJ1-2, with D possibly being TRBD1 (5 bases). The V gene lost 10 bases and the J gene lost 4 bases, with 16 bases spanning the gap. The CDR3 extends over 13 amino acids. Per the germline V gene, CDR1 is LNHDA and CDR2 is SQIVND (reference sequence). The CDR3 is CATSWGVSYGYTF. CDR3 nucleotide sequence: TGTGCCACCTCCTGGGGGGTAAGCTATGGCTACACCTTC.

The CDR3 spells CASTLFGSYNEQFF. In nucleotides, the CDR3 is TGTGCCAGCACCCTCTTCGGCTCCTACAATGAGCAGTTCTTC. The V and J genes are TRBV11-2 and TRBJ2-1; D is unclear. Trimming pared 7 bases from V and 0 bases from J, leaving 10 bases between. The CDR3 has 14 residues. Germline V gives CDR1 SGHAT, CDR2 FQNNGV.

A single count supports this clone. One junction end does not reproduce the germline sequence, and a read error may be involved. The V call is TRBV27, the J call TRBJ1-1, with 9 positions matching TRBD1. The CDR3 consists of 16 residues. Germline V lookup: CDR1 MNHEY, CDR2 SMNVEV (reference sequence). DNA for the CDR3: TGTGCCAGTAGTTTTAGGACAGGGGACCCGAACACTGAAGCTTTCTTT. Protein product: CASSFRTGDPNTEAFF.

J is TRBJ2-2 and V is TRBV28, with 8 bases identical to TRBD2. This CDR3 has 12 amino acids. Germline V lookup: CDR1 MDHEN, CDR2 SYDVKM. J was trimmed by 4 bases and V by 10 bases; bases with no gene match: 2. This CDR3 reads CATGRVTGELFF. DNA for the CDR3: TGTGCCACCGGGAGGGTCACCGGGGAGCTGTTTTTT.

The CDR3 region is CASSEWGPGANVLTF. DNA for the CDR3: TGTGCCAGCAGTGAGTGGGGGCCTGGGGCCAACGTCCTGACTTTC. The gene calls are TRBV6-1 and TRBJ2-6; D is perhaps TRBD1 (6 bases). V was clipped by 3 bases and J by 2 bases, with 8 bases between them. The germline gives CDR1 MNHNS, CDR2 SASEGT. The CDR3 is made up of 15 amino acids.

The CDR3 coding sequence is TGTGCCAGCAGTATCACCGGGACAGTGAACACTGAAGCTTTCTTT. Its protein is CASSITGTVNTEAFF. The chain has TRBV25-1 and TRBJ1-1; 7 bases match TRBD1. This CDR3 region has 15 residues. V shed 5 bases and J 0 bases; nucleotides not matched to a gene: 6. In germline, CDR1 is MGHDK, CDR2 SYGVNS.

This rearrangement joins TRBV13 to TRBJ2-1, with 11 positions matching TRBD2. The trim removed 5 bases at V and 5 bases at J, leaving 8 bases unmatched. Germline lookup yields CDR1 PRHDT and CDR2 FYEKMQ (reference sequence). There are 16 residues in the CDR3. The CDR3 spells CASSLRGTSGDNEQFF. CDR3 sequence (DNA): TGTGCCAGCAGCCTTCGGGGGACTAGCGGTGACAATGAGCAGTTCTTC.

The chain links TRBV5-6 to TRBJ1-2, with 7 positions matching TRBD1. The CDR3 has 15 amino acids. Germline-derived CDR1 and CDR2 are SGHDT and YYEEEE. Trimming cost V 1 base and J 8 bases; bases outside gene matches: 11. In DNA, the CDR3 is TGTGCCAGCAGCTTGTGGGCCCAGGGGGGTCGGGGCTACACCTTC. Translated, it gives CASSLWAQGGRGYTF.

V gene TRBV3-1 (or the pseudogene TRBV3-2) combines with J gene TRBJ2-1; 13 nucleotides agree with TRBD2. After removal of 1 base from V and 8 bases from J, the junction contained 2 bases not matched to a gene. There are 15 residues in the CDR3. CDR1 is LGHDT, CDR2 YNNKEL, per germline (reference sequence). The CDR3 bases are TGTGCCAGCAGCCAAGGACTAGCGGGAGGCTATGAGCAGTTCTTC. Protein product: CASSQGLAGGYEQFF.

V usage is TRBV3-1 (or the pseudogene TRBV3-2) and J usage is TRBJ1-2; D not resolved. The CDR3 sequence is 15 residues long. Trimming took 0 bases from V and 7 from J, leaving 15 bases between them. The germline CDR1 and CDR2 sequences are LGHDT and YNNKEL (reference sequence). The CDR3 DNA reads TGTGCCAGCAGCCAAGACCCCAACGGGGTCACTGGCTACACCTTC. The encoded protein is CASSQDPNGVTGYTF.

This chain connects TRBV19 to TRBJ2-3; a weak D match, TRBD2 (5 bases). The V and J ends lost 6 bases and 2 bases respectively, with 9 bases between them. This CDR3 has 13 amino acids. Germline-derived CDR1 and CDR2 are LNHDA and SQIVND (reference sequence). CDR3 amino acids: CASRAAATDTQYF. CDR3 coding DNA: TGTGCCAGTAGGGCAGCGGCCACAGATACGCAGTATTTT.

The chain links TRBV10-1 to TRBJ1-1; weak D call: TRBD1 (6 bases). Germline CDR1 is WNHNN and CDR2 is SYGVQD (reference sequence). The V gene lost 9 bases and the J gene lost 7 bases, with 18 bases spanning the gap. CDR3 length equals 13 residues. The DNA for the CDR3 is TGCGCCAGTAGCCCGCGGGGGGGCAATGAAGCTTTCTTT. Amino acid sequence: CASSPRGGNEAFF.

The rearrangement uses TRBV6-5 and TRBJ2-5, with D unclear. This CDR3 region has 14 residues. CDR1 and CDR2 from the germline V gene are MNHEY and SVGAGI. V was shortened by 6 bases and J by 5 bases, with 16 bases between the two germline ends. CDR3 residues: CASSPTGGRETQYF. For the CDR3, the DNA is TGTGCCAGCAGCCCCACGGGCGGTAGGGAGACCCAGTACTTC.